This section outlines one T cell receptor beta chain sequence together with its context. The data belong to a study of glioma-infiltrating T cells after dendritic cell vaccination. In germline, CDR1 is LNHDA, CDR2 SQIVND (reference sequence). Trimming cost V 5 bases and J 3 bases; bases outside gene matches: 9. The CDR3 runs to 16 residues. The repertoire was sequenced with immunoSEQ multiplex PCR; TCRdb's copy has only in-frame clones and lacks some. The sample yields approximately 100,000 clones, roughly 80% seen once. The specimen comprised blood, sampled before dendritic cell vaccination. The rearrangement links TRBV19 to TRBJ2-1; the match to TRBD2 covers 8 bases. This clonotype was sampled from a human donor with glioblastoma. CDR3 DNA: TGTGCCAGTAGTGTTAGCGGGGCGAACAACTACAATGAGCAGTTCTTC. Its protein product is CASSVSGANNYNEQFF.